This T cell receptor beta chain was obtained from a study of Graves' ophthalmopathy and Graves' hyperthyroidism listed by TCRdb under 2018. Background for the entire study: Peripheral blood was collected at initial diagnosis, prior to any treatment. The study used TCR beta repertoire signatures to distinguish Graves' ophthalmopathy from Graves' hyperthyroidism and to predict progression to ophthalmopathy. In total, approximately 130 blood samples were TCR-sequenced: 40 to 45 ophthalmopathy, under 85 hyperthyroidism and about 17 hyperthyroidism-to-ophthalmopathy patients. To explore V-J signatures that separate ophthalmopathy from hyperthyroidism, a discovery set of approximately 100 patients was enrolled, consisting of more than 40 with ophthalmopathy and about 60 with stable hyperthyroidism. An independent validation cohort comprised under 20 hyperthyroidism patients and 17 patients who later progressed from hyperthyroidism to ophthalmopathy. In roughly six hyperthyroidism patients, T-cell repertoires of thyroid tissue and blood were compared. Following sample collection, hyperthyroidism patients were given methimazole at a starting dose of 30 mg daily, and ophthalmopathy patients were given high-dose intravenous methylprednisolone.

TCR beta CDR3 regions were amplified from RNA transcripts for repertoire sequencing. The first round was an RT-PCR using HTBI primers with the Qiagen OneStep RT-PCR kit, and this first round was followed by a second-round multiplex PCR, then size selection and purification. Libraries were sequenced paired-end with 100 bp reads on an Illumina HiSeq2000. For the original study's pipeline: SOAPnuke was used for read processing, and reads with adapters, uncalled bases, a mean Phred below 15, or no exact constant-primer or identifier match were discarded. High-quality paired reads were merged with COPE v1.2.5. Unique nucleotide sequences were defined as clonotypes and aligned to IMGT TRB V, D and J references using MiTCR v1.1. The analysis was limited to V-J combinations with a frequency above 0.0001, which together covered over 99% of the repertoires. For each V-J combination, a TCR clonal expansion and chaos score was defined as F50 clonal expansion divided by the chaos observed in the TCRdist matrix. Welch's t-statistics and random forest were used to narrow the features down to more than 10 V-J combinations, which were then fed into a naive Bayes classifier. Thyroid-blood repertoire similarity was quantified with the Morisita-Horn index. TCRdb itself trimmed the public reads at Q25 with fastp, ran MiXCR and retained productive beta chains. Here each entry gathers all rows of one CDR3 protein and keeps the most common genes and DNA. TCRdb, rather than the study authors, made the V and J calls. This sample comprises 300,000 or so distinct CDR3 sequences, about 17% of them detected only once. The top ten constitute approximately 13% of the sample.

Overall study results and their limits: No statistical method was used to set the sample size in advance, and the investigators knew which group each participant was assigned to. Most expanded thyroid clonotypes with frequency above 0.001 were also detected in blood, suggesting blood repertoires may reflect the thyroid immune response. In validation, the model predicted ophthalmopathy progression with nearly 71% sensitivity and around 72% specificity; some 13 predicted patients were CT-confirmed with GO in a median of approximately 6.2 months. The 13-signature model separated ophthalmopathy from stable hyperthyroidism with roughly 90% sensitivity and 81% to 82% specificity in cross-validation, and 80%/75% in the test set.

Ophthalmopathy patients had moderately to severely active disease, Clinical Activity Score of at least 3, NOSPECS grade of at least 4, and disease duration under 3 months. Patients were excluded if they had other autoimmune diseases, uncontrolled infections, pregnancy or lactation. Clinical symptoms, serum thyroxine, TRAb, thyroid ultrasound and orbital computed tomography were used for diagnosis. Using Ficoll-Paque density gradient centrifugation, PBMCs were isolated from about 9.2 ml of fresh peripheral blood. Total RNA was extracted using Trizol reagent, and RNA quality was checked on an Agilent 2100 Bioanalyzer. This clonotype was seen ten or more times. No cognate antigen has been identified for it. No base quality values were provided; no much bigger clone lies one nucleotide off. From its cysteine to its phenylalanine, the CDR3 spans 16 amino acids. Only the CDR3 portion is preserved as DNA: 48 bases, with reading frame beginning at the first base. Trimming at the junction amounts to 1 base on V and 0 bases on J, and the germline ends lie 7 bases apart. Based on the germline V gene, the CDR1 and CDR2 sequences are ENHRY and SYGVKD.

The clonotype was recovered from an adult man with Graves' ophthalmopathy. The sequenced sample consisted of peripheral blood. The receptor chain draws on TRBV10-3 and TRBJ2-6, with the D gene call left open. CDR3 loop: CAISEFGSSGANVLTF. In nucleotide form, the sequence is TGTGCCATCAGTGAGTTTGGAAGCTCTGGGGCCAACGTCCTGACTTTC.